The clone carrying this TCR beta chain turned up a few times. The antigen is not known. The data stem from a study of shared clonotypes between healthy human individuals. Study-level background: Per donor, three plates held CD4 naive cells, three held CD4 memory, two held CD8 naive and one held CD8 memory. Findings of the study overall: Clonotypes shared by all four donors outscored non-shared clonotypes in generation probability. Sharing of clonotypes among donors was expected to vary with sequencing depth.

The protocol was immunoSEQ multiplex PCR, while the TCRdb copy is restricted to in-frame clones and leaves out a portion. This table holds about 1.1 million clones, roughly 80% found once. This CDR3 contains 14 residues. Germline V CDR1 and CDR2: GTSNPN, SVGIG (reference sequence). V was cut by 5 bases and J by 0 bases, with 11 bases left in between. The specimen was memory CD4+ T cells from PBMCs. The sample's subset: CD45RA-negative fraction. V and J are TRBV30 and TRBJ1-3; tentative D call: TRBD1 (6 bases). This receptor was identified in a man between 18 and 29 years old in good health. Some clones in this sample may be carry-over from other donors' samples. CDR3 DNA: TGTGCCTGGCAGACAGGCTTCTCTGGAAACACCATATATTTT. Its translation is CAWQTGFSGNTIYF.